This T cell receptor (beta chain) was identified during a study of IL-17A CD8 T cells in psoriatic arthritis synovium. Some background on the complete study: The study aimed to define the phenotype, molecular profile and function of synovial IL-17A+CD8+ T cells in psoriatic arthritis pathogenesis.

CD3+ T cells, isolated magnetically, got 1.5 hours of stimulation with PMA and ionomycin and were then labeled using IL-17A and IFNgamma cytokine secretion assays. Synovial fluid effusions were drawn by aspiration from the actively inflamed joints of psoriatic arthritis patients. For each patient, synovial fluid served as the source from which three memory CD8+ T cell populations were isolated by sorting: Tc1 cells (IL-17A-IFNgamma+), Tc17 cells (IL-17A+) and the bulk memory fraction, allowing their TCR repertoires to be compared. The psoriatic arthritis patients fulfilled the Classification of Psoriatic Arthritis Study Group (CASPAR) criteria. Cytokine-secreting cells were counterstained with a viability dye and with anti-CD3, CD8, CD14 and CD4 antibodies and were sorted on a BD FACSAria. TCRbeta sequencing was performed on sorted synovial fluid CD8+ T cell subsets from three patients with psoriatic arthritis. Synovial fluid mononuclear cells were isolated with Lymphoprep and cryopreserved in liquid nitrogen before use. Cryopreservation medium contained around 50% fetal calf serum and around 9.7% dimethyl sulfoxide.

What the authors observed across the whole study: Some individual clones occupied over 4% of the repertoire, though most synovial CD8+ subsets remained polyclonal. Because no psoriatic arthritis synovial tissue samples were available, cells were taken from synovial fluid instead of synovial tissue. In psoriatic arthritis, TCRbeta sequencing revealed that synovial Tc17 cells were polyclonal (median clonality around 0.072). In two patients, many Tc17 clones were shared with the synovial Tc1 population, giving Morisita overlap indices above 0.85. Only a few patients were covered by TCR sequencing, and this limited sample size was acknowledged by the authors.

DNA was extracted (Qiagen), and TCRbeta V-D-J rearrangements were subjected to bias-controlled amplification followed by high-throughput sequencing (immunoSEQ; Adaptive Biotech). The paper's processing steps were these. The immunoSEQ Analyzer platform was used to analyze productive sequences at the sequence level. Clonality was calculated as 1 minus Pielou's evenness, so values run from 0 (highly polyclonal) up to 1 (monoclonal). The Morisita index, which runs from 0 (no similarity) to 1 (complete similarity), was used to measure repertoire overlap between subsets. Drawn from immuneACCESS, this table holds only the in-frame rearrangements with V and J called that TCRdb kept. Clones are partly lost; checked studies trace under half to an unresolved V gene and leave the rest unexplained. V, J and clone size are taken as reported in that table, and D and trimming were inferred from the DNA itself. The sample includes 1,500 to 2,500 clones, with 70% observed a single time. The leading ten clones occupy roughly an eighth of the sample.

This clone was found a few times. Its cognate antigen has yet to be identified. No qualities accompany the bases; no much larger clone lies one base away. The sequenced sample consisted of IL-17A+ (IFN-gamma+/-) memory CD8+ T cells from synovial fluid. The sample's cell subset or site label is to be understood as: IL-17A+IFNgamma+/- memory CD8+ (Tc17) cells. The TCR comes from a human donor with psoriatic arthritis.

In nucleotides, the sequence is TGTGCCAGCAGACCCACGACAGAGAACACTGAAGCTTTCTTT. The translation is CASRPTTENTEAFF. This receptor chain uses TRBV6-4 and TRBJ1-1; matching of 5 bases hints at TRBD1 as the D gene. Trimming at the junction amounts to 6 bases on V and 1 base on J, and the germline ends lie 12 bases apart. The CDR3 runs 14 residues from the cysteine to the phenylalanine. The only DNA kept is the CDR3, 42 bases in frame from the first base. Via the germline V gene, CDR1 is MRHNA and CDR2 SNTAGT.